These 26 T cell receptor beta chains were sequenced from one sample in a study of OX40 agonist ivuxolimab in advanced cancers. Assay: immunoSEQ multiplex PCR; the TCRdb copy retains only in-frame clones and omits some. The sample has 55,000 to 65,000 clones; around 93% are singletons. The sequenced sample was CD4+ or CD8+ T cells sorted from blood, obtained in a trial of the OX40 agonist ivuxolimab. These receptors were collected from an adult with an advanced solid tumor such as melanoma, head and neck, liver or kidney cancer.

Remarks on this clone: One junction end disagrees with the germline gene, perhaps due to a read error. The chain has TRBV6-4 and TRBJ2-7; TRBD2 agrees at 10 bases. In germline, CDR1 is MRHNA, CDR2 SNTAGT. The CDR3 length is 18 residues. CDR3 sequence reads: CASSYSSYSSGSSYEQYF. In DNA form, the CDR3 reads TGTGCCAGCAGTTACTCGTCCTATTCTAGCGGGAGTTCCTACGAGCAGTACTTC.

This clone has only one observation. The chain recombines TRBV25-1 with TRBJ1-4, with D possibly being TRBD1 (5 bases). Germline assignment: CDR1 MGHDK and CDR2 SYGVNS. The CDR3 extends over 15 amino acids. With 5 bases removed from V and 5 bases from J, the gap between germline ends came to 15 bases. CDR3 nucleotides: TGTGCCAGCAGTCAACGAGCAGGGAAAAATGAAAAACTGTTTTTT. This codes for CASSQRAGKNEKLFF.

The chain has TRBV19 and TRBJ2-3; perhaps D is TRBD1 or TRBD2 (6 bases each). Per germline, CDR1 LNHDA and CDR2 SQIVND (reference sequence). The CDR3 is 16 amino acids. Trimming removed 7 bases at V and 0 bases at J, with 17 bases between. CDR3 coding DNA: TGTGCCAGTATTCCTCCGGGGGCCGTAAGCACAGATACGCAGTATTTT. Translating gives CASIPPGAVSTDTQYF.

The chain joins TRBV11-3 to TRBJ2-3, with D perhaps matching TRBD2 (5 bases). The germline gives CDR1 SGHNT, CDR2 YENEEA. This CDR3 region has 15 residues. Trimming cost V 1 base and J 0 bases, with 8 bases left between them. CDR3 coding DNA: TGTGCCAGCAGCTTAGCGGGAACTAGCACAGATACGCAGTATTTT. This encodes CASSLAGTSTDTQYF.

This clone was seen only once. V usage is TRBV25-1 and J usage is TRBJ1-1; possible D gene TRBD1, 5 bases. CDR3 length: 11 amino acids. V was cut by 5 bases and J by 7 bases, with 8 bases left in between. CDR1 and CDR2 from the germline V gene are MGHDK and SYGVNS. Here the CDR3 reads CASSRQFEAFF. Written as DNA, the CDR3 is TGTGCCAGCAGTCGACAGTTTGAAGCTTTCTTT.

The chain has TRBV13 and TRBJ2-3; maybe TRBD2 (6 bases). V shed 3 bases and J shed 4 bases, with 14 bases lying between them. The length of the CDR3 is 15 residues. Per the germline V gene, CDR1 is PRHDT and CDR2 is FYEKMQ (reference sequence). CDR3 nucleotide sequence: TGTGCCAGCAGCTTCGGGACTTTTGCTTCAGATACGCAGTATTTT. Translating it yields CASSFGTFASDTQYF.

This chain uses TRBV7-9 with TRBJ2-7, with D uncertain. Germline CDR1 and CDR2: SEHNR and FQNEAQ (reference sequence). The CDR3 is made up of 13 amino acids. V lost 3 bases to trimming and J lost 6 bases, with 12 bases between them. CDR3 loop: CASSFASLREQYF. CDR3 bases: TGTGCCAGCAGCTTTGCTAGTCTACGCGAGCAGTACTTC.

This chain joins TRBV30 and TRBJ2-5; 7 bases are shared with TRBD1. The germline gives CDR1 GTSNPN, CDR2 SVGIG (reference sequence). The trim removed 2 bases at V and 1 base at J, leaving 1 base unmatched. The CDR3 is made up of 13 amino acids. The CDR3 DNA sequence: TGTGCCTGGAGTAGGGACAGCCAAGAGACCCAGTACTTC. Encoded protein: CAWSRDSQETQYF.

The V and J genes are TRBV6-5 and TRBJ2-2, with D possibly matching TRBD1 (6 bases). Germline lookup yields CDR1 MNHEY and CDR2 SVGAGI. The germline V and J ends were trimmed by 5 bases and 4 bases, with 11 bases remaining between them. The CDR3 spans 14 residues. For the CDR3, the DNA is TGTGCCAGCAGTAACAGGGTGGCCACCGGGGAGCTGTTTTTT. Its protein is CASSNRVATGELFF.

The CDR3 bases are TGTGCCAGCAGCAAAGGGACGGTGAACACCGGGGAGCTGTTTTTT. It codes for CASSKGTVNTGELFF. The chain links TRBV6-5 to TRBJ2-2; D might be TRBD1 or TRBD2, each matching 5 bases. The CDR3 has 15 amino acids. CDR1 is MNHEY and CDR2 is SVGAGI in the germline V gene. Between the trimmed V and J ends, which lost 6 bases and 1 base, there was a span of 12 bases.

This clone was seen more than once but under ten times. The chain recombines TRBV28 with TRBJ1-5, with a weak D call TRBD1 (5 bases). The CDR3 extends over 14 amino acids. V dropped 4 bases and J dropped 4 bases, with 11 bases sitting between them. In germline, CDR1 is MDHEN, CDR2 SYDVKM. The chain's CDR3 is CASSYGTGNQPQHF. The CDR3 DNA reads TGTGCCAGCAGTTACGGGACGGGGAATCAGCCCCAGCATTTT.

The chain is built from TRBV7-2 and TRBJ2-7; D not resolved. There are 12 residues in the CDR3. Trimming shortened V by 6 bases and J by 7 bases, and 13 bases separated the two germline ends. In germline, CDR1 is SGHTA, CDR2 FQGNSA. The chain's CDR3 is CASSPDLPEQYF. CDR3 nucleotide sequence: TGTGCCAGCAGTCCTGACCTCCCGGAGCAGTACTTC. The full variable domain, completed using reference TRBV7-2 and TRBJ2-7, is GAGVSQSPSNKVTEKGKDVELRCDPISGHTALYWYRQSLGQGLEFLIYFQGNSAPDKSGLPSDRFSAERTGGSVSTLTIQRTQQEDSAVYLCASSPDLPEQYFGPGTRLTVT.

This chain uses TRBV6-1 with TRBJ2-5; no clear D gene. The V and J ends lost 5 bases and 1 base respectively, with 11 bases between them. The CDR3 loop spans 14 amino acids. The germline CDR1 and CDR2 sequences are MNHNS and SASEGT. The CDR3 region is CASSKTETQETQYF. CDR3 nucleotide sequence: TGTGCCAGCAGTAAAACAGAAACCCAAGAGACCCAGTACTTC.

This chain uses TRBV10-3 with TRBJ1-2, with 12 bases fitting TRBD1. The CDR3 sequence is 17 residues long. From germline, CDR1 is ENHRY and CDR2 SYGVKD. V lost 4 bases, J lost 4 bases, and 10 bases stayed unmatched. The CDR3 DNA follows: TGTGCCATCAGTGCTGGGACAGGGGGCGCGAGCCTCTATGGCTACACCTTC. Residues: CAISAGTGGASLYGYTF.

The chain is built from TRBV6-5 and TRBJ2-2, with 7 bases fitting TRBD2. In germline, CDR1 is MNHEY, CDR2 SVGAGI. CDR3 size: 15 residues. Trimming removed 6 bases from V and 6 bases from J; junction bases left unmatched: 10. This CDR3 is CASSPGLVGAGELFF. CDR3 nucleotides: TGTGCCAGCAGCCCCGGACTAGTTGGAGCCGGGGAGCTGTTTTTT.

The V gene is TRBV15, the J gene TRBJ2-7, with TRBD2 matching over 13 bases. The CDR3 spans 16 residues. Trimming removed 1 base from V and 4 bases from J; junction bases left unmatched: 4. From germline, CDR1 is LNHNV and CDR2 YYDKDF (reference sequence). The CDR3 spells CATSRAGLAGKYEQYF. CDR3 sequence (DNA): TGTGCCACCAGCAGAGCGGGACTAGCGGGAAAATACGAGCAGTACTTC.

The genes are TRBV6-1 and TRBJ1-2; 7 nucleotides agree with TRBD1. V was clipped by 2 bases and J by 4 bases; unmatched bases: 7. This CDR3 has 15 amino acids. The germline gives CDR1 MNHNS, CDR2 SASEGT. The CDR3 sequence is CASSETGESVYGYTF. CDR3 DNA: TGTGCCAGCAGTGAAACAGGGGAATCTGTCTATGGCTACACCTTC.

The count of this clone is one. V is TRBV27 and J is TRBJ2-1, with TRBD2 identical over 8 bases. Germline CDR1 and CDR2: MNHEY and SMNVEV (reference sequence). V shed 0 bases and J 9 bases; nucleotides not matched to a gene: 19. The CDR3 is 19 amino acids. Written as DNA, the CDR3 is TGTGCCAGCAGTTTATCGCCCCGCTCTCAAGCGGGAGTGAAGGGTGAGCAGTTCTTC. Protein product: CASSLSPRSQAGVKGEQFF.

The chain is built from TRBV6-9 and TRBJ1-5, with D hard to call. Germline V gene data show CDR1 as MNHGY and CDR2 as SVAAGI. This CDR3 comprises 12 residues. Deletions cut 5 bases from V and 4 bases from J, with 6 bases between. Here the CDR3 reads CASSRPNQPQHF. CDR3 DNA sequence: TGTGCCAGCAGTCGCCCTAATCAGCCCCAGCATTTT.

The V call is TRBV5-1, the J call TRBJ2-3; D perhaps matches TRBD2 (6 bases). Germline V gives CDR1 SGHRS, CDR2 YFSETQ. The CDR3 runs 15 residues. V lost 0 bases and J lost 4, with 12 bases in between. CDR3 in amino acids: CASSLVGGTADTQYF. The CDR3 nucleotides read TGCGCCAGCAGCTTGGTCGGCGGGACGGCAGATACGCAGTATTTT.

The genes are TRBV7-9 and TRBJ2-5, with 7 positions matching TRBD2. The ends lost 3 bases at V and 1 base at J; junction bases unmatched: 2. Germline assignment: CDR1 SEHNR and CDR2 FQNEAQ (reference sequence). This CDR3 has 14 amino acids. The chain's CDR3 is CASSLGLSQETQYF. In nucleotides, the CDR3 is TGTGCCAGCAGCTTGGGACTATCCCAAGAGACCCAGTACTTC.

CDR3 protein: CASRLGPQGAPHSGNTIYF. The CDR3 bases are TGTGCCAGCAGACTCGGCCCACAGGGGGCTCCGCACTCTGGAAACACCATATATTTT. The J gene is TRBJ1-3, the V gene TRBV5-8; 9 nucleotides agree with TRBD1. The germline CDR1 and CDR2 sequences are SGHTS and YDEGEE. The CDR3 is 19 amino acids. The ends lost 5 bases at V and 0 bases at J; junction bases unmatched: 15.

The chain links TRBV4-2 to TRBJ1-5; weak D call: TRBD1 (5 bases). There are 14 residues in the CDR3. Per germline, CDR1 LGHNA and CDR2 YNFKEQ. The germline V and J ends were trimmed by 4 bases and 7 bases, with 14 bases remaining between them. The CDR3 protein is CASSLGHGRQPQHF. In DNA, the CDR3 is TGTGCCAGCAGCCTCGGACATGGTAGACAGCCCCAGCATTTT.

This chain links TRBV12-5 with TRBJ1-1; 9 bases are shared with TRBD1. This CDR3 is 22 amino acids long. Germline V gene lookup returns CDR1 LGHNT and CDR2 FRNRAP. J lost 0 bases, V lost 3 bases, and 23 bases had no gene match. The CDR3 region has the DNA TGTGCTAGTGGTTTTGTAAACGCTACAGGGGGCGCGTCTCGTCCGATGAACACTGAAGCTTTCTTT. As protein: CASGFVNATGGASRPMNTEAFF.

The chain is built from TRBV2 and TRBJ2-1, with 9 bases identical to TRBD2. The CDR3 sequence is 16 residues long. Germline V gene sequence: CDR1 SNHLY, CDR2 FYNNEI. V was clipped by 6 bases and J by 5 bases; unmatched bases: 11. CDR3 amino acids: CASSKGGLAVNNEQFF. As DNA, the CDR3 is TGTGCCAGCAGCAAGGGGGGACTAGCAGTAAACAATGAGCAGTTCTTC.

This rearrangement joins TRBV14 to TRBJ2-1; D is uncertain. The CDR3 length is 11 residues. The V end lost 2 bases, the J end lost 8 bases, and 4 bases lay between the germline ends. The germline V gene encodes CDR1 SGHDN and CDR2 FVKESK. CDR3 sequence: CASSQRYEQFF. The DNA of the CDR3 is TGTGCCAGCAGCCAAAGGTATGAGCAGTTCTTC.